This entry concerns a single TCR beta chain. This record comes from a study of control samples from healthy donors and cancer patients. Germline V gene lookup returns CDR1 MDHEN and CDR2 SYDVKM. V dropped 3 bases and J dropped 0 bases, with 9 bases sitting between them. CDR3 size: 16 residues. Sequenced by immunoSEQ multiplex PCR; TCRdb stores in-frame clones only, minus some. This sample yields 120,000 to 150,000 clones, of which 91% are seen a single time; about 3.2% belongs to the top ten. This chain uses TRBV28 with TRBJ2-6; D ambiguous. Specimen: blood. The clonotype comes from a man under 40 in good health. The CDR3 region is CASSFSRFSGANVLTF. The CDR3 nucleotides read TGTGCCAGCAGTTTCAGCAGATTCTCTGGGGCCAACGTCCTGACTTTC.